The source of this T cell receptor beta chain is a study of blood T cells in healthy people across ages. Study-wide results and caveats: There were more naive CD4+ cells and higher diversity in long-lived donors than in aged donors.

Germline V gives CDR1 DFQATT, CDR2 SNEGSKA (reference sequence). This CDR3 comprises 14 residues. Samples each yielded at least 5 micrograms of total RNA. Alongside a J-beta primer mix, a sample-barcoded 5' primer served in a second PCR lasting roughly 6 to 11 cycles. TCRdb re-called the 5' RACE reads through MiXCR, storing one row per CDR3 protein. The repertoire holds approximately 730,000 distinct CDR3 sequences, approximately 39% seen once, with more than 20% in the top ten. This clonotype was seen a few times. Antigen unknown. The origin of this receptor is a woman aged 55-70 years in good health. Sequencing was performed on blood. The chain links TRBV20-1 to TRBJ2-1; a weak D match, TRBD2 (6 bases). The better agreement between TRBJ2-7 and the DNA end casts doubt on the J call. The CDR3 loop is CSARGGELYNEQYF. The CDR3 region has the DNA TGCAGTGCTAGAGGGGGGGAGCTCTACAATGAGCAGTACTTC.